The 7 T cell receptor beta chains below were found in one sample sequenced in a study of low-dose radiotherapy and immunotherapy resistance in tumors. Stated time point: before trial treatment. TRAV and TRBV primers primed cDNA for both TCRalpha and TCRbeta. An approximately 19-cycle PCR with a constant-region primer and V-primer adapter amplified TCRs. TCRdb re-derived calls from the reads in MiXCR, one entry per CDR3 protein. The data contain approximately 90,000 distinct CDR3 sequences, under 10% of them seen just once; the ten biggest clones take up 0.95% to 1.3%. Sequencing used PBMCs, obtained before treatment. These receptors all stem from a male donor with prostate cancer.

Many counts were recorded for this clonotype. The gene calls are TRBV28 and TRBJ2-7, with unresolved D. Trimming shortened V by 6 bases and J by 9 bases, and 15 bases separated the two germline ends. CDR1 and CDR2 (germline): MDHEN, SYDVKM. This CDR3 spans 12 amino acids. The CDR3 loop is CASRRTSTRQYF. In DNA form, the CDR3 reads TGTGCCAGCAGAAGGACGTCTACGAGGCAGTACTTC.

Ten or more counts support this clonotype. This rearrangement joins TRBV6-5 to TRBJ2-7; the D is unclear. V lost 5 bases to trimming and J lost 3 bases, with 14 bases between them. This CDR3 comprises 14 residues. Germline CDR1 reads MNHEY; CDR2 reads SVGAGI. The CDR3 DNA reads as TGTGCCAGCAGTCTTACGACTGGGGTCTACGAGCAGTACTTC. This encodes CASSLTTGVYEQYF.

On this clonotype: At one end the junction does not follow the germline gene, possibly because of a read error. The genes are TRBV11-1 and TRBJ2-1, with 7 nucleotides matching TRBD1. CDR3 length: 17 amino acids. The germline gives CDR1 SGHAT, CDR2 FQDESV (reference sequence). The CDR3 reads CASSHDRQGVSYNEQFF. The DNA of the CDR3 is TGCGCCAGCAGCCACGACAGACAGGGAGTCTCCTACAATGAGCAGTTCTTC.

This clonotype occurred many times. The chain combines TRBV20-1 with TRBJ2-7, with D perhaps matching TRBD2 (5 bases). This CDR3 contains 13 residues. V dropped 3 bases and J dropped 3 bases, with 12 bases sitting between them. The V gene's germline CDR1 is DFQATT and CDR2 SNEGSKA (reference sequence). The DNA for the CDR3 is TGCAGTGCTAGTCGGCCGGGGTTCTACGAGCAGTACTTC. Translation gives CSASRPGFYEQYF.

This clonotype was counted at least ten times. The chain couples TRBV28 to TRBJ2-1; no reliable D call. Germline V CDR1 and CDR2: MDHEN, SYDVKM. Trimming stripped 2 bases from V and 7 bases from J, with 9 bases between. The CDR3 has 13 amino acids. This chain's CDR3 is CASSLVDPNEQFF. The CDR3 DNA follows: TGTGCCAGCAGTTTAGTAGACCCGAATGAGCAGTTCTTC.

This chain connects TRBV19 to TRBJ2-7, with 11 bases aligning to TRBD2. CDR1 and CDR2 (germline): LNHDA, SQIVND (reference sequence). V was pared by 4 bases and J by 1 base, with 3 bases of the junction left unmatched. This CDR3 spans 15 amino acids. CDR3 region: CASSRGLAESYEQYF. The DNA for the CDR3 is TGTGCCAGTAGTAGGGGACTAGCGGAGTCCTACGAGCAGTACTTC.

This clonotype has ten or more counts. V usage is TRBV29-1 and J usage is TRBJ2-1, with D unresolved. Trimming removed 0 bases from V and 5 bases from J, with 8 bases in between. CDR3 length: 13 residues. Germline values: CDR1 SQVTM, CDR2 ANQGSEA. As DNA, the CDR3 is TGCAGCGTTGAAGAGCGGCCCAACAATGAGCAGTTCTTC. Residues: CSVEERPNNEQFF.